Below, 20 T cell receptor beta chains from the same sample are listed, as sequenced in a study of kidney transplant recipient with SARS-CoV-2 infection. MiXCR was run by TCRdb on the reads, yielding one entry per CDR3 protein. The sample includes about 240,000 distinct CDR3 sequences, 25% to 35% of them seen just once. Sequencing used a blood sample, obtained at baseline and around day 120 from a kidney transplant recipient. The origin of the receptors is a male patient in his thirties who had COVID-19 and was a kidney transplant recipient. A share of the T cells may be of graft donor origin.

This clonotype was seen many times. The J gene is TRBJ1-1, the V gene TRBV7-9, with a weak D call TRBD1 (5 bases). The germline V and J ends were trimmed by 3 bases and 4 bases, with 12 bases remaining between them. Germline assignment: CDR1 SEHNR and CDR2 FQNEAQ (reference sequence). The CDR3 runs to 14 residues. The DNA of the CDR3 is TGTGCCAGCAGCTTGGGACGGGCTGGCACTGAAGCTTTCTTT. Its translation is CASSLGRAGTEAFF.

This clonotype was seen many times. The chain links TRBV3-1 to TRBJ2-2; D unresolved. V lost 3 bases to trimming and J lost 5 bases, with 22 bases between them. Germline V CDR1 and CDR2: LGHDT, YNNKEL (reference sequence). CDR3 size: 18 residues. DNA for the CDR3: TGTGCCAGCAGCCACGAGTTTCCCATTTCAGGCTTGACCGGGGAGCTGTTTTTT. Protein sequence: CASSHEFPISGLTGELFF.

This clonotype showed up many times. The CDR3 sequence is CASSVSLSGVEQYV. CDR3 DNA sequence: TGTGCCAGCAGTGTTTCACTCTCGGGAGTCGAGCAGTACGTC. The chain combines TRBV2 with TRBJ2-7; D is possibly TRBD2 (6 bases). CDR1 SNHLY and CDR2 FYNNEI come from the germline V gene. The V end was cut by 4 bases, the J end by 6 bases, with 16 bases between. The CDR3 is 14 amino acids.

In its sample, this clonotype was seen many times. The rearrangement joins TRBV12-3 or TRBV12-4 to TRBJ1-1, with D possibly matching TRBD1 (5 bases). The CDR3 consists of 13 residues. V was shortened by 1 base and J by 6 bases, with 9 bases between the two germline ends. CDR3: CASSLELGAEAFF. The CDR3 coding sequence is TGTGCCAGCAGTTTAGAGTTGGGGGCTGAAGCTTTCTTT.

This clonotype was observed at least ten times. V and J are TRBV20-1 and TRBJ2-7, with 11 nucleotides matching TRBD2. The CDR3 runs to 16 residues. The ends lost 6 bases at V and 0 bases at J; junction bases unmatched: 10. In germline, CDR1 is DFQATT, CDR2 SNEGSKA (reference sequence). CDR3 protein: CSAVSLAGGPSYEQYF. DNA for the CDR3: TGCAGTGCCGTATCGCTAGCGGGAGGTCCCTCCTACGAGCAGTACTTC.

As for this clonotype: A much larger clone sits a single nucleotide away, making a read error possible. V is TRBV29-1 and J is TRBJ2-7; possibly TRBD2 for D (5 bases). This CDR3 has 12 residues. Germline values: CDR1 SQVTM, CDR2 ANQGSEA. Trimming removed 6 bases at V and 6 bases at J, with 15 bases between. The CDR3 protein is CSVRAELSEQYF. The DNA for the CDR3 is TGCAGCGTGAGGGCCGAACTAAGCGAGCAGTACTTC.

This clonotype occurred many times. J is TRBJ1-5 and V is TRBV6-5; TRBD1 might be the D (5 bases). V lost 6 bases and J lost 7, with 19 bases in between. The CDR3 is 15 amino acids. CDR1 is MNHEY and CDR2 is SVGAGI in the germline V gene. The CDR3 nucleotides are TGTGCCAGCAGCCCCGACAGACCACCCGAACAGCCCCAGCATTTT. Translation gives CASSPDRPPEQPQHF.

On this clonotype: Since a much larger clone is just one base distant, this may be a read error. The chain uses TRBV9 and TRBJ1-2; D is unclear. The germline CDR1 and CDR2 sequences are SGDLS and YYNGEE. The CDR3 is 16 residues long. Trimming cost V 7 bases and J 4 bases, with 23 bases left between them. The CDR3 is CASCRAYSRKTYGYTF. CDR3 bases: TGTGCCAGCTGTCGGGCGTACTCAAGAAAGACCTATGGCTACACCTTC.

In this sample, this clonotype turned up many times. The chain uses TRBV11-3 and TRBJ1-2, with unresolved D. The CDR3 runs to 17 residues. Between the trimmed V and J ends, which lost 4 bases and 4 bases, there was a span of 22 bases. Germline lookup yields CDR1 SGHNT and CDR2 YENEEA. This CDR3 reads CASSWRNDLGKTYGYTF. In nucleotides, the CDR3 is TGTGCCAGCAGCTGGCGAAACGATCTCGGAAAGACCTATGGCTACACCTTC.

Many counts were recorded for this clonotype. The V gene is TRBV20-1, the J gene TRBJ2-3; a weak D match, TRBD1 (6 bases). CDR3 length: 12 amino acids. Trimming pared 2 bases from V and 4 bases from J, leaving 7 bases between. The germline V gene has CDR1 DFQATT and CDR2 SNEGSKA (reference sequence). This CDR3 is CSARKGADTQYF. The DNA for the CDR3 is TGCAGTGCTAGAAAGGGGGCAGATACGCAGTATTTT.

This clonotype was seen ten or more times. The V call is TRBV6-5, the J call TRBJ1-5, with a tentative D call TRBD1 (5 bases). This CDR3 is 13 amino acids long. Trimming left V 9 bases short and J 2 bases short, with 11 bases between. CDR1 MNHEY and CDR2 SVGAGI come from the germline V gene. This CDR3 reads CASGTDRNQPQHF. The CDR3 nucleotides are TGTGCCAGTGGGACGGACCGCAATCAGCCCCAGCATTTT.

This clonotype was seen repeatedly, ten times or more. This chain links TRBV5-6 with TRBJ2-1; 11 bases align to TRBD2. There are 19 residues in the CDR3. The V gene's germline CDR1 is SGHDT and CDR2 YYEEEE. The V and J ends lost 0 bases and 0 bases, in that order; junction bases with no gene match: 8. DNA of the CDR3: TGTGCCAGCAGCTTGGCCTGGGCTAGCGGGGGGAGCTCCTACAATGAGCAGTTCTTC. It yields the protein CASSLAWASGGSSYNEQFF.

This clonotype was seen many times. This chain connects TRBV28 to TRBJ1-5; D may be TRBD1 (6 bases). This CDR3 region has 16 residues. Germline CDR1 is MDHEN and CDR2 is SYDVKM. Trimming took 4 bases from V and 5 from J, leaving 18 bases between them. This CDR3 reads CASSWVRTANDQPQHF. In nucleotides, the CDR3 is TGTGCCAGCAGTTGGGTTAGGACAGCGAATGATCAGCCCCAGCATTTT.

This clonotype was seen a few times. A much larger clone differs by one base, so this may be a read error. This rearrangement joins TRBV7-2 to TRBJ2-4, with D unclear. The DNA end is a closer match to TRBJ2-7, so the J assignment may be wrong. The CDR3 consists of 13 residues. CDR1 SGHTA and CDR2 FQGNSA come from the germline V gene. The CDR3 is CASSLGLLYEQYF. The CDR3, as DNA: TGTGCCAGCAGCTTAGGACTCCTCTACGAGCAGTACTTC.

CDR3 protein: CSASGTINEQFF. In nucleotides, the CDR3 is TGCAGTGCTAGCGGGACGATCAATGAGCAGTTCTTC. The V gene is TRBV20-1, the J gene TRBJ2-1; the D gene could be TRBD1 or TRBD2 (5 bases each). The CDR3 sequence is 12 residues long. The V gene lost 3 bases and the J gene lost 6 bases, with 9 bases spanning the gap. Germline values: CDR1 DFQATT, CDR2 SNEGSKA (reference sequence).

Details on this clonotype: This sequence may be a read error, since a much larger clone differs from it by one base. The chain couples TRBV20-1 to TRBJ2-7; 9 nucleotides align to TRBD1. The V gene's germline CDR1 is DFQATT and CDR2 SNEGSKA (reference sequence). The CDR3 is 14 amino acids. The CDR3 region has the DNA TGCAGTGCTAGAACCGGGACAGGGCCATACGGGCAGTACTTC. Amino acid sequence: CSARTGTGPYGQYF.

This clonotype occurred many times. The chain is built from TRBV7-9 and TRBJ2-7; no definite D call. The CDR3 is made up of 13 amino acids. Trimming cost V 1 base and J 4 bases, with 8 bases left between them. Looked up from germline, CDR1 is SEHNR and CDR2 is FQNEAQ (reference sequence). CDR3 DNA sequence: TGTGCCAGCAGCTTAGGGTGGATATACGAGCAGTACTTC. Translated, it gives CASSLGWIYEQYF.

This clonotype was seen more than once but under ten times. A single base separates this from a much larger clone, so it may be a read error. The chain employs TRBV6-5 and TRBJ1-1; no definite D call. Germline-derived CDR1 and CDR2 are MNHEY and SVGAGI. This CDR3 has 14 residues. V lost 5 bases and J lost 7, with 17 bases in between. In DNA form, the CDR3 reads TGTGCCAGCAGTCTCATGGAGGGCAGGATTGAAGCTTTCTTT. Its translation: CASSLMEGRIEAFF.

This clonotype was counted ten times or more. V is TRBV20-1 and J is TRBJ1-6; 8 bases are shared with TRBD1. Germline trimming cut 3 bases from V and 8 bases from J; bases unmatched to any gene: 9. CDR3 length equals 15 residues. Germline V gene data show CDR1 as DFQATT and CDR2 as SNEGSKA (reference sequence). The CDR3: CSASGSGTGHSPLHF. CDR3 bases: TGCAGTGCTAGTGGGTCCGGGACAGGTCATTCACCCCTCCACTTT.

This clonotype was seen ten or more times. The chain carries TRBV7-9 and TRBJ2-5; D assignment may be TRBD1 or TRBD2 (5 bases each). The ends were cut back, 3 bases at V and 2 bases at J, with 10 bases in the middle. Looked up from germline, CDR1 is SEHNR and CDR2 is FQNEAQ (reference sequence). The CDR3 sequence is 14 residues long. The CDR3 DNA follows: TGTGCCAGCAGCTTTCCTGGGGGACAAGAGACCCAGTACTTC. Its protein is CASSFPGGQETQYF.